Listed below are T cell receptor beta chains from one sample, sequenced in a study of post-analysis software for immune sequencing data. TCRdb reprocessed the PCR reads via MiXCR and lists one record per CDR3 protein. In the table there are 740,000 or so distinct CDR3 sequences, 53% of which are singletons. Material: blood. Receptor source: a girl aged 10 to 17 with multiple sclerosis. The CDR3 runs from the conserved cysteine through the conserved F or W. The D gene is left open where the match is weak. Clone size is given for some rows only: seen once, a few or many times, or a class if the clone is expanded.

v_call	clone_size	d_call	j_call	cdr3_nt	cdr3_aa
TRBV5-1	NA	NA	TRBJ2-7	TGCGCCAGCAGCCCTTCGGAATCCTACTACGAGCAGTACTTC	CASSPSESYYEQYF
TRBV12-3/TRBV12-4	NA	NA	TRBJ2-3	TGTGCCAGCACCCTGCGCCGTGCTAGCACAGATACGCAGTATTTT	CASTLRRASTDTQYF
TRBV20-1	NA	TRBD2	TRBJ2-5	TGCAGTGCTCTTAGCCCGGGAGGTGGGGAGACCCAGTACTTC	CSALSPGGGETQYF
TRBV18	few	NA	TRBJ2-5	TGTGCCAGCTCGCCGGGGGATCGGAGGTACTTC	CASSPGDRRYF
TRBV5-1	NA	TRBD2	TRBJ2-1	TGCGCCAGCAGCGATGGGACTAGCGGCTGGGCCCAACACAATGAGCAGTTCTTC	CASSDGTSGWAQHNEQFF
TRBV28	NA	TRBD2	TRBJ2-3	TGTGCCAGCAGGTGGACTAGCGCTAGCACAGATACGCAGTATTTT	CASRWTSASTDTQYF
TRBV29-1	once	TRBD1	TRBJ1-2	TGCAGCGTGGGGACAGGGGGCTGCTATGGCTACACCTTC	CSVGTGGCYGYTF
TRBV24-1	NA	TRBD1	TRBJ2-3	TGTGCCACCAGTGATCCGACAGGGAGCACAGATACGCAGTATTTT	CATSDPTGSTDTQYF
TRBV6-1	few	TRBD2	TRBJ2-3	TGTGCCAGCAGAGCCGAGACTAGCGAGACAGATACGCAGTATTTT	CASRAETSETDTQYF
TRBV27	NA	NA	TRBJ1-1	TGTGCCAGCAGTTTATTACCCGGCAGGGGTCACCTCCGACCTGAAGCTTTCTTT	CASSLLPGRGHLRPEAFF
TRBV7-9	NA	NA	TRBJ2-1	TGTGCCAGCAGGGGGGGGACAGGACCTTCCAATGAGCAGTTCTTC	CASRGGTGPSNEQFF
TRBV3-1	few	TRBD1	TRBJ2-1	TGTGCCAGCTCATCGGACAGGAGGCGGAGAGAGCAGTTCTTC	CASSSDRRRREQFF
TRBV20-1	NA	NA	TRBJ2-7	TGCAGTGCTAGCGGGAGCCCCCACGAGCAGTACTTC	CSASGSPHEQYF
TRBV5-1	NA	NA	TRBJ1-6	TGCGCCAGCAGCTTGGAGGCATATAATTCACCCCTCCACTTT	CASSLEAYNSPLHF
TRBV5-1	few	TRBD1	TRBJ2-7	TGCGCCAGCAGCTCGTGGTTGGACAGGGCGGACGAGCAGTACTTC	CASSSWLDRADEQYF
TRBV2	NA	NA	TRBJ2-1	TGTGCCAGCAGTGAATGGTATGGGCAGGGAGGTTCCTACAATGAGCAGTTCTTC	CASSEWYGQGGSYNEQFF
TRBV20-1	few	TRBD2	TRBJ2-1	TGCAGTGCCATAAACCCAATGGGACTAGCGGGAGAGGGTTCCTACAATGAGCAGTTCTTC	CSAINPMGLAGEGSYNEQFF
TRBV7-2	NA	NA	TRBJ2-3	TGTACCAGCAGCTTTACAGATACGCAGTATTTT	CTSSFTDTQYF
TRBV5-5	NA	NA	TRBJ1-4	TGTGCCAGCAGCCGCTTTGGTAGTGCGACTAATGAAAAACTGTTTTTT	CASSRFGSATNEKLFF
TRBV2	once	NA	TRBJ2-5	TGTGCCAGCAATGTGGGGGCGATATACCAAGAGACCCAGTACTTC	CASNVGAIYQETQYF
TRBV12-3/TRBV12-4	few	NA	TRBJ2-7	TGTGCCAGCAGTCAGACAGGAGCCTACGAGCAGTACTTC	CASSQTGAYEQYF
TRBV14	NA	NA	TRBJ2-7	TGTGCCAGCAGCCAAGTTCAGGGAAACGAGCAGTACTTC	CASSQVQGNEQYF
TRBV12-3/TRBV12-4	NA	NA	TRBJ1-2	TGTGCCAGCAGTTCGCGAGAGGTCTTGTCGAACTATGGCTACACCTTC	CASSSREVLSNYGYTF
TRBV18	few	TRBD1	TRBJ2-3	TGTGCCAGCTCACCAGTGGGGACAGGGGGGAAAGATACGCAGTATTTT	CASSPVGTGGKDTQYF
TRBV10-3	few	TRBD2	TRBJ2-5	TGTGCCATCAGTGAGCGGACTAGCGGGAGTATAGAGACCCAGTACTTC	CAISERTSGSIETQYF
TRBV6-5	NA	NA	TRBJ2-5	TGTGCCAGCAGTTACTCCGGCCCCTCGCCGGAGACCCAGTACTTC	CASSYSGPSPETQYF
TRBV11-2	NA	NA	TRBJ2-7	TGTGCCAGCAGCCAGATACGGGGTCGGCACGAGCAGTACTTC	CASSQIRGRHEQYF
TRBV2	NA	TRBD1	TRBJ2-1	TGTGCCAGCAGTGAAATGCAGGGGGCCAATGAGCAGTTCTTC	CASSEMQGANEQFF
TRBV3-1	once	TRBD2	TRBJ2-1	TGTGCCAGCAGCCTAGGAGGGGGACTAGGCCCCAATGAGCAGTTCTTC	CASSLGGGLGPNEQFF
TRBV10-3	NA	TRBD1	TRBJ2-7	TGTGCCATCAGTGCCCGAGACAGGGGGCGCGACGAGCAGTACTTC	CAISARDRGRDEQYF
TRBV7-8	few	TRBD2	TRBJ2-7	TGTGCCAGCACCCCAGGGACTAGCGGGCTGTACGAGCAGTACTTC	CASTPGTSGLYEQYF
TRBV19	few	NA	TRBJ1-2	TGTGCCAGTAGGGAGGCCCCTACTGCGCGGGATGGCTACACCTTC	CASREAPTARDGYTF
TRBV7-2	NA	TRBD2	TRBJ2-1	TGTGCCAGCAGCTTAGTCGGACTAGATAACAATGAGCAGTTCTTC	CASSLVGLDNNEQFF
TRBV5-1	NA	NA	TRBJ1-5	TGCGCCAGCAGCTTAGGCGACAGCTATAGCAATCAGCCCCAGCATTTT	CASSLGDSYSNQPQHF
TRBV7-3	NA	NA	TRBJ1-3	TGTGCCAGCAAGGGAAATTTAGGAAACACCATATATTTT	CASKGNLGNTIYF
TRBV27	NA	NA	TRBJ2-3	TGTGCCTCAAGTGGGCAGCCAAGCACAGATACGCAGTATTTT	CASSGQPSTDTQYF
TRBV29-1	NA	TRBD1	TRBJ1-2	TGCAGCGTTTACGGACAGGCTAACTATGGCTACACCTTC	CSVYGQANYGYTF
TRBV4-2	few	TRBD2	TRBJ2-3	TGTGCCAGCAGCCATAGCGGGGGGGCGACGGATACGCAGTATTTT	CASSHSGGATDTQYF
TRBV6-5	NA	NA	TRBJ1-6	TGTGCCAGCAAAGAGGGGTTAAATTCACCCCTCCACTTT	CASKEGLNSPLHF
TRBV20-1	NA	NA	TRBJ2-7	TGCAGTGCTAGAGATCAACTCCGCTCCTACGAGCAGTACTTC	CSARDQLRSYEQYF
TRBV15	NA	NA	TRBJ2-3	TGTGCCACCAGCAGAGATGGGACTTCCCTAGGCACAGATACGCAGTATTTT	CATSRDGTSLGTDTQYF
TRBV5-1	NA	NA	TRBJ1-1	TGCGCCAGCAGCTTGCAGCGACAAATGAACACTGAAGCTTTCTTT	CASSLQRQMNTEAFF
TRBV7-2	few	TRBD1	TRBJ2-4	TGTGCCAGCAGCTCCTACACAGGGGGCGCTGAGTACTTC	CASSSYTGGAEYF
TRBV5-1	few	NA	TRBJ2-5	TGCGCCAGCAGCCCGACCCAGGGGAGAGGCGAGACCCAGTACTTC	CASSPTQGRGETQYF
TRBV4-1	NA	NA	TRBJ2-7	TGCGCCAGCAGCCAAGAGCGGGGCCAATCCTACGAGCAGTACTTC	CASSQERGQSYEQYF
TRBV14	NA	TRBD1	TRBJ2-1	TGTGCCAGCAGCGGGCGGGACAGGCATTGGAATGAGCAGTTCTTC	CASSGRDRHWNEQFF
TRBV29-1	few	TRBD1	TRBJ2-7	TGCAGCGTTGAACCCGGGACAGGGGGTTACGAGCAGTACTTC	CSVEPGTGGYEQYF
TRBV5-1	NA	TRBD1	TRBJ2-6	TGCGCCAGCAGCTCCCAGGGGGCGGCCAGCTCTGGGGCCAACGTCCTGACTTTC	CASSSQGAASSGANVLTF
TRBV10-3	once	NA	TRBJ1-2	TGTGCCATCAGTGAACGTTCTGACTATGGCTACACCTTC	CAISERSDYGYTF
TRBV4-1	once	TRBD2	TRBJ2-7	TGCGCCAGCAGCCAAGATTTTGCACTAGCGGACGACGAGCAGTACTTC	CASSQDFALADDEQYF
TRBV6-5	NA	TRBD1	TRBJ1-1	TGTGCCAGCAGTTACTCCGGGACAGGGGGCACTGAAGCTTTCTTT	CASSYSGTGGTEAFF
TRBV7-6	NA	TRBD2	TRBJ2-5	TGTGCCAGCAGTCCTGAGGGACTAGCATTTGAGCAGTACTTC	CASSPEGLAFEQYF
TRBV2	NA	NA	TRBJ2-3	TGTGCCAGCAGCGACGGGTTGTATACGCAGTATTTT	CASSDGLYTQYF
TRBV12-3/TRBV12-4	few	NA	TRBJ2-7	TGTGCCAGCAGTTATACAGGGATAGGATACGAGCAGTACTTC	CASSYTGIGYEQYF
TRBV10-1	NA	TRBD1	TRBJ2-3	TGCGCCAGCAGTGGACCGAGGGGGCTCGCAGATACGCAGTATTTT	CASSGPRGLADTQYF
TRBV13	NA	TRBD1	TRBJ1-1	TGTGCCAGCAGCTTTCAGACAGGGGCACGGAACACTGAAGCTTTCTTT	CASSFQTGARNTEAFF
TRBV20-1	few	NA	TRBJ1-2	TGCAGTGCCCTCAGACTACGTAACCGGGACGCAATTAACTATGGCTACACCTTC	CSALRLRNRDAINYGYTF
TRBV7-9	NA	TRBD2	TRBJ2-3	TGTGCCAGCAGCCCGACTAGCGGGGGCCCTAGCACAGATACGCAGTATTTT	CASSPTSGGPSTDTQYF
TRBV3-1	NA	NA	TRBJ2-2	TGTGCCAGCGGGGCAGCCATCACCGGGGAGCTGTTTTTT	CASGAAITGELFF